These 18 T cell receptor beta chains share one sample of origin, sequenced in a study of T cells after posttransplantation cyclophosphamide. Here immunoSEQ multiplex PCR was the method, and the copy in TCRdb shows in-frame clones only, minus some. The table includes roughly 9,800 clones, approximately 78% detected once. Cyclophosphamide on days +3 and +4 followed busulfan-fludarabine conditioning and a marrow graft. This specimen was PBMCs, taken around 2,000 days after a stem cell transplant with posttransplant cyclophosphamide. These receptor sequences come from a female patient in her thirties or forties who received an allogeneic stem cell transplant from a related donor, was CMV-positive, and had no GVHD. Some T cells may possibly be graft donor cells.

The chain employs TRBV19 and TRBJ1-1; D is perhaps TRBD1 (6 bases). There are 15 residues in the CDR3. V was cut by 1 base and J by 5 bases, with 14 bases left in between. Germline V CDR1 and CDR2: LNHDA, SQIVND (reference sequence). For the CDR3, the DNA is TGTGCCAGTAGTATAGGGACAGCCAAGGGGACTGAAGCTTTCTTT. This sequence encodes CASSIGTAKGTEAFF.

The rearrangement links TRBV7-9 to TRBJ1-6, with 9 bases matching TRBD1. Trimming took 6 bases from V and 6 from J; bases not matched to a gene: 3. This CDR3 spans 14 amino acids. Germline loops: CDR1 SEHNR, CDR2 FQNEAQ (reference sequence). The CDR3 spells CASRATGGNSPLHF. CDR3 DNA: TGTGCCAGCAGAGCGACAGGGGGTAATTCACCCCTCCACTTT.

The rearrangement joins TRBV7-9 to TRBJ2-5, with 10 bases matching TRBD1. The trim removed 4 bases at V and 3 bases at J, leaving 14 bases unmatched. CDR3 size: 18 residues. Germline V lookup: CDR1 SEHNR, CDR2 FQNEAQ (reference sequence). CDR3 region: CASSYRFRTGGREETQYF. The CDR3, as DNA: TGTGCCAGCAGCTACCGATTTCGGACAGGGGGGAGGGAAGAGACCCAGTACTTC.

In its sample, this clone was seen once. This chain joins TRBV5-1 and TRBJ1-4, with TRBD1 identical over 10 bases. Germline CDR1 and CDR2: SGHRS and YFSETQ. This CDR3 spans 13 amino acids. V lost 4 bases, J lost 8 bases, and 2 bases stayed unmatched. The CDR3 DNA sequence: TGCGCCAGCAGCCGACAGGGGGCCGAAAAACTGTTTTTT. This translates into CASSRQGAEKLFF.

The chain couples TRBV28 to TRBJ2-7; possibly TRBD2 for D (7 bases). V lost 2 bases and J lost 7, with 24 bases in between. The germline gives CDR1 MDHEN, CDR2 SYDVKM. The CDR3 is made up of 17 amino acids. CDR3 loop: CASSLITDLGGGREQYF. For the CDR3, the DNA is TGTGCCAGCAGTTTAATTACGGATTTGGGCGGGGGCCGGGAGCAGTACTTC. Using reference TRBV28 and TRBJ2-7 for the parts outside the CDR3, the full variable domain is DVKVTQSSRYLVKRTGEKVFLECVQDMDHENMFWYRQDPGLGLRLIYFSYDVKMKEKGDIPEGYSVSREKKERFSLILESASTNQTSMYLCASSLITDLGGGREQYFGPGTRLTVT.

This chain links TRBV4-1 with TRBJ2-3, with 9 nucleotides matching TRBD1. CDR3 length: 16 amino acids. Germline values: CDR1 MGHRA, CDR2 YSYEKL. The V and J ends lost 2 bases and 4 bases, in that order; junction bases with no gene match: 7. CDR3: CASSQYGTGFPDTQYF. In DNA form, the CDR3 reads TGCGCCAGCAGCCAATACGGGACAGGGTTCCCAGATACGCAGTATTTT.

V gene TRBV5-6 combines with J gene TRBJ2-3; 9 bases agree with TRBD1. This CDR3 is 15 amino acids long. Looked up from germline, CDR1 is SGHDT and CDR2 is YYEEEE. J lost 7 bases, V lost 6 bases, and 12 bases had no gene match. The CDR3 DNA reads TGTGCCAGCACCCAGACGGGACAGGGTGGGAATACGCAGTATTTT. This sequence encodes CASTQTGQGGNTQYF. Variable domain in full (rest from reference TRBV5-6 and TRBJ2-3): DAGVTQSPTHLIKTRGQQVTLRCSPKSGHDTVSWYQQALGQGPQFIFQYYEEEERQRGNFPDRFSGHQFPNYSSELNVNALLLGDSALYLCASTQTGQGGNTQYFGPGTRLTVL.

The chain couples TRBV10-2 to TRBJ2-1, with TRBD2 matching 14 bases. Germline V gene lookup returns CDR1 WSHSY and CDR2 SAAADI. V dropped 5 bases and J dropped 5; count of bases not matched to a gene: 5. The CDR3 is 16 residues long. CDR3 nucleotides: TGCGCCAGCAGTTCCGGGACTAGCGGGGGTCACAATGAGCAGTTCTTC. It codes for CASSSGTSGGHNEQFF.

CDR3 amino acids: CASSSRQGRSTEAFF. CDR3 sequence (DNA): TGTGCCAGCAGCTCCCGACAGGGGAGGAGCACTGAAGCTTTCTTT. The V call is TRBV11-2, the J call TRBJ1-1; 8 bases are shared with TRBD1. V lost 4 bases to trimming and J lost 4 bases; unmatched junction nucleotides: 8. This CDR3 has 15 residues. In germline, CDR1 is SGHAT, CDR2 FQNNGV.

This clone has only a few counts. This sequence joins TRBV10-3 and TRBJ1-2; 10 bases fit TRBD1. The CDR3 totals 14 residues. After removal of 6 bases from V and 4 bases from J, the junction contained 5 bases not matched to a gene. Germline V gene sequence: CDR1 ENHRY, CDR2 SYGVKD. CDR3 sequence (DNA): TGTGCCATCAGGGGGACAGGGGAAGGCTATGGCTACACCTTC. Translating gives CAIRGTGEGYGYTF.

This clone appeared once. The junction differs from germline at one of its ends, possibly a read error. J is TRBJ2-5 and V is TRBV5-4, with TRBD1 identical over 8 bases. The CDR3 has 14 amino acids. Germline V lookup: CDR1 SGHNT, CDR2 YYREEE (reference sequence). For the CDR3, the DNA is TGTGCCAGCAGCTTGTTTGTACAGGGGGGCCCAGGCGACTTC. Translating gives CASSLFVQGGPGDF.

V and J are TRBV6-1 and TRBJ1-3, with TRBD1 identical over 7 bases. V lost 0 bases and J lost 0; bases outside the gene matches: 2. This CDR3 is built from 16 residues. The V gene's germline CDR1 is MNHNS and CDR2 SASEGT. The CDR3 region has the DNA TGTGCCAGCAGTGAAGCGACAGGGAGCTCTGGAAACACCATATATTTT. Its translation: CASSEATGSSGNTIYF.

V and J are TRBV5-1 and TRBJ1-1; no definite D call. The CDR3 runs 15 residues. Germline V lookup: CDR1 SGHRS, CDR2 YFSETQ. Trimming removed 3 bases from V and 1 base from J, with 13 bases in between. This chain's CDR3 is CASSSTGDGNTEAFF. The CDR3 DNA follows: TGCGCCAGCAGCTCGACGGGAGATGGGAACACTGAAGCTTTCTTT. Supplemented by reference TRBV5-1 and TRBJ1-1, the full variable domain reads KAGVTQTPRYLIKTRGQQVTLSCSPISGHRSVSWYQQTPGQGLQFLFEYFSETQRNKGNFPGRFSGRQFSNSRSEMNVSTLELGDSALYLCASSSTGDGNTEAFFGQGTRLTVV.

This clone was seen a single time. This rearrangement joins TRBV7-8 to TRBJ1-2, with TRBD1 matching over 7 bases. CDR1 is SGHVS and CDR2 is FQNEAQ in the germline V gene. The CDR3 loop spans 16 amino acids. V trimming: 4 bases; J trimming: 4 bases; junction bases outside the gene matches: 12. The CDR3, as DNA: TGTGCCAGCAGCTGGGGGACAGAGAAACTAATCTATGGCTACACCTTC. Translation: CASSWGTEKLIYGYTF.

V and J are TRBV5-4 and TRBJ1-1; D gene unclear. The CDR3 consists of 13 residues. Trimming cost V 5 bases and J 5 bases, with 13 bases left between them. Germline V gene data show CDR1 as SGHNT and CDR2 as YYREEE (reference sequence). The CDR3, as DNA: TGTGCCAGCAGTTCTCAGGTTTGGACTGAAGCTTTCTTT. It specifies CASSSQVWTEAFF. Complete variable domain (other parts from reference TRBV5-4 and TRBJ1-1): ETGVTQSPTHLIKTRGQQVTLRCSSQSGHNTVSWYQQALGQGPQFIFQYYREEENGRGNFPPRFSGLQFPNYSSELNVNALELDDSALYLCASSSQVWTEAFFGQGTRLTVV.

The chain recombines TRBV7-3 with TRBJ2-2; unclear D gene. The V gene's germline CDR1 is SGHTA and CDR2 FQGTGA. V gave up 1 base and J gave up 5 bases, with 5 bases separating them. This CDR3 has 13 amino acids. CDR3 nucleotides: TGTGCCAGCAGCTTAAGCCTAACCGGGGAGCTGTTTTTT. It specifies CASSLSLTGELFF.

CDR3 DNA sequence: TGTGCCACCAGCAGAGATTTACGGGACACAGATACGCAGTATTTT. As protein: CATSRDLRDTDTQYF. The V and J genes are TRBV15 and TRBJ2-3, with D possibly matching TRBD2 (5 bases). The V gene's germline CDR1 is LNHNV and CDR2 YYDKDF (reference sequence). The length of the CDR3 is 15 residues. Trimming pared 0 bases from V and 2 bases from J, leaving 9 bases between.

By share, this clone counts as hyperexpanded. For the CDR3, the DNA is TGTGCCAGCAGCCCTGGGACACCATACGAGCAGTACTTC. Its protein is CASSPGTPYEQYF. The chain is built from TRBV11-2 and TRBJ2-7, with a tentative D call TRBD1 (6 bases). This CDR3 has 13 residues. Trimming left V 5 bases short and J 4 bases short, with 12 bases between. Germline V gene sequence: CDR1 SGHAT, CDR2 FQNNGV.